Here is one TCR beta chain with its context. The antigen is unknown. This CDR3 has 15 residues. V lost 5 bases and J lost 6, with 16 bases in between. Germline CDR1 LNHDA, CDR2 SQIVND (reference sequence). The sample comes from a study of CD8 T cells in ankylosing spondylitis. TCRdb called the 5' RACE reads again in MiXCR, with one record for every CDR3 protein. The top ten clones hold 15% to 20% of a sample with 390,000 or so distinct CDR3 sequences, around 24% of them seen once. Overall study results and limits: What appeared characteristic of ankylosing spondylitis blood was a TCR beta motif of eight highly homologous variants.

The TCR originated in a male donor with ankylosing spondylitis. The chain employs TRBV19 and TRBJ2-2; TRBD1 might be the D (6 bases). The sample was blood, either unsorted or a sorted T cell fraction (not recorded which). The CDR3 sequence is CASSLVRGEAGELFF. The CDR3 DNA sequence: TGTGCCAGTAGTCTTGTCAGGGGAGAGGCCGGGGAGCTGTTTTTT. The variable domain in full, completed from reference TRBV19 and TRBJ2-2, reads DGGITQSPKYLFRKEGQNVTLSCEQNLNHDAMYWYRQDPGQGLRLIYYSQIVNDFQKGDIAEGYSVSREKKESFPLTVTSAQKNPTAFYLCASSLVRGEAGELFFGEGSRLTVL.